The 18 T cell receptor beta chains listed next were all sequenced from one sample in a study of cytomegalovirus exposure and HLA in healthy donors. The PCR made use of 60 Vbeta and 13 Jbeta primers. The repertoire was sequenced with immunoSEQ multiplex PCR; TCRdb's copy has only in-frame clones and lacks some. The table has about 160,000 clones, around 76% seen once. Sequenced material: PBMCs. These receptors came from a girl under 18 in good health and CMV-seropositive.

The chain employs TRBV6-5 and TRBJ1-3; 7 bases match TRBD1. V gave up 9 bases and J gave up 1 base; unmatched junction bases: 9. The CDR3 consists of 15 residues. CDR1 and CDR2 (germline): MNHEY, SVGAGI. In DNA form, the CDR3 reads TGTGCCAGTAGAAACAGGGGAGCATCTGGAAACACCATATATTTT. It yields the protein CASRNRGASGNTIYF.

The V call is TRBV27, the J call TRBJ2-6; 7 nucleotides agree with TRBD1. The CDR3 spans 18 residues. V lost 6 bases to trimming and J lost 0 bases; unmatched junction nucleotides: 11. Germline lookup yields CDR1 MNHEY and CDR2 SMNVEV (reference sequence). CDR3 region: CASRTGQRFRSGANVLTF. CDR3 nucleotide sequence: TGTGCCAGCAGGACGGGACAGCGGTTTCGCTCTGGGGCCAACGTCCTGACTTTC.

This sequence joins TRBV28 and TRBJ2-7; 11 bases match TRBD2. Trimming at V came to 3 bases and at J to 4 bases, leaving 8 bases not matched to a gene. From germline, CDR1 is MDHEN and CDR2 SYDVKM. The CDR3 is made up of 16 amino acids. The CDR3 region is CASSFVSGGAFYEQYF. The CDR3 bases are TGTGCCAGCAGTTTTGTTAGCGGGGGGGCCTTTTACGAGCAGTACTTC.

The gene calls are TRBV28 and TRBJ1-5; D remains ambiguous. V was trimmed by 6 bases and J by 0 bases, leaving 18 bases between them. The CDR3 is 17 amino acids. From germline, CDR1 is MDHEN and CDR2 SYDVKM. CDR3 DNA: TGTGCCAGCAGCCTTGTGTTGAGGTTGGATAGCAATCAGCCCCAGCATTTT. Its protein product is CASSLVLRLDSNQPQHF.

J is TRBJ2-5 and V is TRBV29-1; a possible D gene is TRBD2 (6 bases). This CDR3 has 12 residues. V was shortened by 1 base and J by 5 bases, with 8 bases between the two germline ends. Germline CDR1 reads SQVTM; CDR2 reads ANQGSEA. CDR3 bases: TGCAGCGTTGAAGGCCGGGAGGAGACCCAGTACTTC. Translating gives CSVEGREETQYF.

The V gene is TRBV30, the J gene TRBJ1-1; 9 bases are a match to TRBD1. V shed 1 base and J 3 bases; nucleotides not matched to a gene: 12. The germline V gene has CDR1 GTSNPN and CDR2 SVGIG (reference sequence). The CDR3 sequence is 17 residues long. CDR3 coding DNA: TGTGCCTGGAGTGGAGGGACAGGGTCGATCTGGGACACTGAAGCTTTCTTT. Protein sequence: CAWSGGTGSIWDTEAFF.

The chain combines TRBV19 with TRBJ2-5, with 7 positions matching TRBD2. V gave up 0 bases and J gave up 6 bases; unmatched junction bases: 7. This CDR3 has 15 amino acids. The V gene's germline CDR1 is LNHDA and CDR2 SQIVND (reference sequence). Written as DNA, the CDR3 is TGTGCCAGTAGTATAGAGGGACTAAGTTCGCAGACCCAGTACTTC. Translation gives CASSIEGLSSQTQYF.

In its sample, this clone was seen a few times. The CDR3 coding sequence is TGCAGCGTTGAAGAGTCGGGACAGGGTGGCGGGGCCCAGTACTTC. This codes for CSVEESGQGGGAQYF. The chain links TRBV29-1 to TRBJ2-5; 9 positions match TRBD1. Germline CDR1 reads SQVTM; CDR2 reads ANQGSEA. CDR3 length: 15 amino acids. V lost 0 bases, J lost 9 bases, and 11 bases stayed unmatched.

V usage is TRBV25-1 and J usage is TRBJ2-7, with 8 bases lining up with TRBD1. After removal of 4 bases from V and 6 bases from J, the junction contained 5 bases not matched to a gene. The CDR3 spans 13 residues. CDR1 and CDR2 from the germline V gene are MGHDK and SYGVNS. The CDR3 DNA sequence: TGTGCCAGCAGTGGGACAGGGCAAGGCGAGCAGTACTTC. Amino acids: CASSGTGQGEQYF.

J is TRBJ2-3 and V is TRBV30; a possible D gene is TRBD1 (5 bases). Trimming took off 8 bases at V and 2 bases at J, with 8 bases between the two ends. CDR3 length equals 11 residues. The germline V gene encodes CDR1 GTSNPN and CDR2 SVGIG (reference sequence). The CDR3 reads CAGANTDTQYF. In DNA form, the CDR3 reads TGTGCCGGGGCTAACACAGATACGCAGTATTTT. The full variable domain, completed using reference TRBV30 and TRBJ2-3, is SQTIHQWPATLVQPVGSPLSLECTVEGTSNPNLYWYRQAAGRGLQLLFYSVGIGQISSEVPQNLSASRPQDRQFILSSKKLLLSDSGFYLCAGANTDTQYFGPGTRLTVL.

The chain uses TRBV18 and TRBJ2-7; tentative D call: TRBD1 (6 bases). V was trimmed by 5 bases and J by 3 bases, leaving 11 bases between them. Germline V CDR1 and CDR2: KGHSH, LQKENI. This CDR3 comprises 13 residues. CDR3 sequence: CASSEGHRYEQYF. In DNA, the CDR3 is TGTGCCAGCTCAGAGGGACACCGCTACGAGCAGTACTTC.

The J gene is TRBJ2-7, the V gene TRBV5-5; the D gene is possibly TRBD2 (6 bases). The CDR3 extends over 14 amino acids. Germline CDR1 and CDR2: SGHKS and YYEKEE (reference sequence). V gave up 0 bases and J gave up 3 bases, with 10 bases separating them. The CDR3 nucleotides are TGTGCCAGCAGCTTGGGGCAGGGAGGCTACGAGCAGTACTTC. Residues: CASSLGQGGYEQYF.

The chain combines TRBV11-1 with TRBJ2-5, with D possibly being TRBD2 (6 bases). The CDR3 is 13 amino acids. The germline CDR1 and CDR2 sequences are SGHAT and FQDESV (reference sequence). Trimming cost V 1 base and J 5 bases, with 8 bases left between them. CDR3 residues: CASSLGGGETQYF. CDR3 nucleotides: TGTGCCAGCAGCTTAGGTGGGGGGGAGACCCAGTACTTC.

The CDR3 reads CASSIGGPGGAQYF. CDR3 DNA sequence: TGTGCCAGTAGTATAGGAGGGCCCGGCGGGGCCCAGTACTTC. The chain carries TRBV19 and TRBJ2-5, with D possibly TRBD2 on 6 matching bases. Germline lookup yields CDR1 LNHDA and CDR2 SQIVND (reference sequence). This CDR3 is built from 14 residues. V lost 1 base and J 9 bases, leaving 15 bases between the germline ends. The full variable domain, in which reference TRBV19 and TRBJ2-5 provide the parts outside the CDR3, is DGGITQSPKYLFRKEGQNVTLSCEQNLNHDAMYWYRQDPGQGLRLIYYSQIVNDFQKGDIAEGYSVSREKKESFPLTVTSAQKNPTAFYLCASSIGGPGGAQYFGPGTRLLVL.

This clone was seen a handful of times. The J gene is TRBJ1-2, the V gene TRBV6-5, with D possibly being TRBD1 (6 bases). Trimming took off 0 bases at V and 8 bases at J, with 13 bases between the two ends. Germline V gene data show CDR1 as MNHEY and CDR2 as SVGAGI. The CDR3 is made up of 14 amino acids. CDR3 in amino acids: CASSYSQGSGGYTF. The CDR3 bases are TGTGCCAGCAGTTACTCTCAGGGGTCAGGCGGCTACACCTTC.

The chain couples TRBV5-4 to TRBJ2-7; TRBD2 agrees at 13 bases. CDR3 length equals 15 residues. The V and J ends lost 4 bases and 5 bases, in that order; junction bases with no gene match: 6. CDR1 is SGHNT and CDR2 is YYREEE in the germline V gene (reference sequence). This CDR3 is CASSLGLAGVNEQYF. CDR3 bases: TGTGCCAGCAGCCTCGGACTAGCGGGAGTGAACGAGCAGTACTTC.

The rearrangement uses TRBV7-6 and TRBJ1-1, with a weak D call TRBD1 (5 bases). The CDR3 is 14 residues long. Trimming took 5 bases from V and 0 from J, leaving 10 bases between them. From germline, CDR1 is SGHVS and CDR2 FNYEAQ. CDR3 coding DNA: TGTGCCAGCAGCCCCCGACAGCTGAACACTGAAGCTTTCTTT. It codes for CASSPRQLNTEAFF.

The chain recombines TRBV18 with TRBJ1-1; possibly TRBD1 for D (6 bases). Looked up from germline, CDR1 is KGHSH and CDR2 is LQKENI. The CDR3 totals 13 residues. The V and J ends lost 3 bases and 7 bases respectively, with 12 bases between them. The CDR3 sequence: CASSPDSEGEAFF. The CDR3 DNA sequence: TGTGCCAGCTCACCGGACAGTGAAGGTGAAGCTTTCTTT.